This T cell receptor beta chain was sequenced in a study of spatial heterogeneity in lung cancer. Broader study findings: Tumor mutation counts were tracked by expanded intratumoral alpha and beta TCR counts. Expanded TCR counts, ubiquitous and regional, correlated respectively with ubiquitous and regional nonsynonymous mutation counts.

Germline assignment: CDR1 SGHVS and CDR2 FQNEAQ. The J segment lost 4 bases and the V segment lost 0 bases, leaving 7 bases of the junction unmatched. There are 17 residues in the CDR3. TCRdb processed the 5' RACE reads anew with MiXCR; each CDR3 protein has one entry. The table has 15,000 or so distinct CDR3 sequences, around 4.7% seen once; the top ten hold approximately 20%. Time point defined: sample taken at primary tumor resection. This clonotype was recorded many times. Antigen: not known. The size of this beta chain means little, since it is a stray read in a library made for alpha chains. V and J are TRBV7-8 and TRBJ2-2, with 8 bases identical to TRBD2. The TCR sequence derives from a female donor with early-stage non-small cell lung cancer. The sequenced sample was lung tumor tissue, obtained at surgery. DNA of the CDR3: TGTGCCAGCAGCTTAGCGTTGCGGGGGGCCGCCACCGGGGAGCTGTTTTTT. Its translation is CASSLALRGAATGELFF.